This T cell receptor beta chain was profiled in a study of T cell repertoires in cytomegalovirus infection. Study overall: It was the public TCR beta signatures that indicated both CMV infection and matching HLA type.

This clonotype was counted ten times or more. Its specificity is unknown. The CDR3 covers 15 residues. Germline-derived CDR1 and CDR2 are SGHTA and FQGTGA. With 1 base removed from V and 0 bases from J, the gap between germline ends came to 8 bases. TCRdb re-derived calls from the reads in MiXCR, one entry per CDR3 protein. Of approximately 180,000 distinct CDR3 sequences in the sample, roughly 9.8% were seen once. Study outcomes and limitations: There were carriers of CMV plus the relevant HLA, and cumulative public TCR beta family frequency identified them. Clonotype analysis showed dominance of the ex vivo response by HLA-C-restricted CMV-specific TCR beta clonotypes.

This chain links TRBV7-3 with TRBJ2-3, with D perhaps TRBD1 or TRBD2 (5 bases each). What was sequenced was PBMCs. The receptor was derived from a human donor in good health (CMV status not recorded). Some clones in this sample may be carry-over from other donors' samples. CDR3 sequence reads: CASSLSRDSTDTQYF. Written as DNA, the CDR3 is TGTGCCAGCAGCTTAAGCCGGGACAGCACAGATACGCAGTATTTT.